The 12 T cell receptor beta chains in this list originate from one sample, sequenced in a study of shared clonotypes between healthy human individuals. TCRdb's copy holds only in-frame clones and misses some; the assay was immunoSEQ multiplex PCR. The table includes around 510,000 clones, roughly 95% detected once. Sequencing was carried out using naive CD4+ T cells sorted from blood. Subset noted: CD45RA+ positively selected. Receptors originate from a woman aged 30 to 39 in good health.

This clone was detected only once. J is TRBJ2-7 and V is TRBV10-2, with a possible D match to TRBD1 (5 bases). The CDR3 sequence is 13 residues long. The germline V gene encodes CDR1 WSHSY and CDR2 SAAADI. Trimming took 6 bases from V and 3 from J, leaving 12 bases between them. In DNA form, the CDR3 reads TGCGCCAGCAGCAGGGCGAAGGGCTACGAGCAGTACTTC. Amino acid sequence: CASSRAKGYEQYF.

A note on this clone: The same CDR3 arises from other DNA sequences in this sample as well. V is TRBV6-1 and J is TRBJ1-1; D possibly corresponds to TRBD1 (5 bases). The V and J ends lost 4 bases and 2 bases respectively, with 8 bases between them. Per germline, CDR1 MNHNS and CDR2 SASEGT. The CDR3 is 13 amino acids. CDR3 DNA: TGTGCCAGCAGTGGGACACTTAACACTGAAGCTTTCTTT. Protein product: CASSGTLNTEAFF.

This clone showed up just once. The rearrangement uses TRBV7-2 and TRBJ2-7; 11 nucleotides line up with TRBD2. V gave up 4 bases and J gave up 0 bases; unmatched junction bases: 2. CDR3 length equals 15 residues. Per germline, CDR1 SGHTA and CDR2 FQGNSA. CDR3 protein: CASSWGTSGSYEQYF. In DNA form, the CDR3 reads TGTGCCAGCAGCTGGGGGACTAGCGGCTCCTACGAGCAGTACTTC.

This sequence joins TRBV4-1 and TRBJ2-3; no clear D. The germline CDR1 and CDR2 sequences are MGHRA and YSYEKL. This CDR3 has 16 residues. Trimming cost V 4 bases and J 1 base, with 15 bases left between them. The CDR3 sequence: CASSRQNNGGTDTQYF. CDR3 bases: TGCGCCAGCAGCCGACAAAATAATGGGGGCACAGATACGCAGTATTTT.

The J gene is TRBJ2-2, the V gene TRBV5-1; D not resolved. With 1 base removed from V and 1 base from J, the gap between germline ends came to 5 bases. Germline CDR1 and CDR2: SGHRS and YFSETQ. This CDR3 has 14 amino acids. The CDR3 DNA is TGCGCCAGCAGCTTGATAGAGAACACCGGGGAGCTGTTTTTT. Translated, it gives CASSLIENTGELFF.

The rearrangement links TRBV5-1 to TRBJ1-1, with D perhaps TRBD1 (5 bases). Trimming shortened V by 0 bases and J by 0 bases, and 9 bases separated the two germline ends. This CDR3 comprises 15 residues. Germline V gene data show CDR1 as SGHRS and CDR2 as YFSETQ. In DNA, the CDR3 is TGCGCCAGCAGCTTGGAGGGCAGGGTGAACACTGAAGCTTTCTTT. Its protein product is CASSLEGRVNTEAFF.

The J gene is TRBJ2-3, the V gene TRBV28; 7 positions match TRBD2. Germline V CDR1 and CDR2: MDHEN, SYDVKM. The CDR3 is made up of 16 amino acids. V lost 5 bases to trimming and J lost 3 bases; unmatched junction nucleotides: 11. The CDR3, as DNA: TGTGCCAGCAGTAACCATTTGGGAGGGCTTACAGATACGCAGTATTTT. This encodes CASSNHLGGLTDTQYF.

The rearrangement joins TRBV4-1 to TRBJ2-1; 8 positions agree with TRBD2. The CDR3 extends over 15 amino acids. The J segment lost 8 bases and the V segment lost 2 bases, leaving 8 bases of the junction unmatched. Germline CDR1 and CDR2: MGHRA and YSYEKL. The CDR3 region is CASSQKGTRYHEQFF. The CDR3 bases are TGCGCCAGCAGCCAAAAGGGGACTAGGTACCATGAGCAGTTCTTC.

The table lists this clone with a count of one. CDR3 protein: CASSHRSGRRPETQYF. The CDR3 coding sequence is TGCGCCAGCAGCCATCGCTCGGGACGCCGCCCGGAGACCCAGTACTTC. The V call is TRBV5-1, the J call TRBJ2-5; tentatively, D is TRBD1 or TRBD2 (5 bases each). V was trimmed by 4 bases and J by 5 bases, leaving 21 bases between them. The CDR3 loop spans 16 amino acids. CDR1 is SGHRS, CDR2 YFSETQ, per germline.

In this sample, this clone turned up once. The rearrangement joins TRBV19 to TRBJ1-5, with D maybe TRBD1 (6 bases). The V gene's germline CDR1 is LNHDA and CDR2 SQIVND (reference sequence). Trimming left V 9 bases short and J 4 bases short, with 16 bases between. The CDR3 runs to 14 residues. The CDR3 DNA reads TGTGCCAGCACGGACAGATCCCCTAATCAGCCCCAGCATTTT. Its translation is CASTDRSPNQPQHF. The whole variable domain, filled in from reference TRBV19 and TRBJ1-5, reads DGGITQSPKYLFRKEGQNVTLSCEQNLNHDAMYWYRQDPGQGLRLIYYSQIVNDFQKGDIAEGYSVSREKKESFPLTVTSAQKNPTAFYLCASTDRSPNQPQHFGDGTRLSIL.

This rearrangement joins TRBV19 to TRBJ1-1; D is perhaps TRBD1 (5 bases). Trimming removed 7 bases from V and 4 bases from J, with 22 bases in between. The germline CDR1 and CDR2 sequences are LNHDA and SQIVND (reference sequence). The CDR3 contains 16 residues. CDR3 loop: CASTVTQGLGGTEAFF. Here the CDR3 DNA reads TGTGCCAGTACGGTAACCCAGGGCTTAGGTGGCACTGAAGCTTTCTTT. Complete variable domain (other parts from reference TRBV19 and TRBJ1-1): DGGITQSPKYLFRKEGQNVTLSCEQNLNHDAMYWYRQDPGQGLRLIYYSQIVNDFQKGDIAEGYSVSREKKESFPLTVTSAQKNPTAFYLCASTVTQGLGGTEAFFGQGTRLTVV.

The genes are TRBV12-5 and TRBJ2-2; TRBD2 agrees at 7 bases. The CDR3 is made up of 15 amino acids. With 6 bases clipped from V and 2 bases from J, the junction kept 6 bases outside the gene matches. The V gene's germline CDR1 is LGHNT and CDR2 FRNRAP. This chain's CDR3 is CASGASGTNTGELFF. DNA of the CDR3: TGTGCTAGTGGCGCCAGCGGGACTAACACCGGGGAGCTGTTTTTT.